Included here is one TCR beta chain sequence, with context. This clonotype was seen only a few times. Which antigen it targets is not known. Per-base quality was not reported, and no clone a single base away is much larger than it. Taken from the germline V gene (reference sequence), the CDR1 and CDR2 loops are SGHKS and YYEKEE. V lost 0 bases and J lost 4 bases; the stretch between them is 10 bases long. From cysteine to phenylalanine, the CDR3 is 14 amino acids long. The retained sequence is limited to the CDR3, 42 bases, with the frame set at the first base. This sample stems from a study of T cells in Graves' hyperthyroidism and ophthalmopathy (dated by TCRdb to about 2019). Regarding the study in general: Peripheral blood was sampled at the time of initial diagnosis, prior to any treatment. A discovery cohort of about a hundred patients, 43 with Graves' ophthalmopathy and 55 to 65 with stable Graves' hyperthyroidism, was used to find distinguishing TCR V-J signatures. The study also compared thyroid tissue and blood T-cell repertoires from over 5 Graves' hyperthyroidism patients. After blood sampling, hyperthyroidism patients were treated with methimazole at a starting dose of 30 mg daily, and ophthalmopathy patients were treated with high-dose intravenous methylprednisolone. An independent validation cohort of about 19 hyperthyroidism patients and more than 15 patients who later progressed to ophthalmopathy tested prospective prediction of ophthalmopathy. For training and testing, the approximately 92 patients in the discovery cohort were randomly divided in a 7:3 ratio. The paper reports TCR Vbeta CDR3 sequencing of some 140 peripheral blood samples: fewer than 50 ophthalmopathy, around 80 hyperthyroidism and 17 progressor patients. On the study overall, not on this receptor specifically: Blood samples also contained most of the expanded thyroid clonotypes (frequency above 0.001), which suggests that blood repertoires may reflect thyroid immune responses. In validation, the model predicted progression to ophthalmopathy with approximately 69% sensitivity and approximately 74% specificity, a median of around six months before onset. A model built on a 13 V-J signature distinguished ophthalmopathy from stable hyperthyroidism, reaching about 88% sensitivity and approximately 83% specificity in cross-validation and 80%/75% in testing. Sample size was not statistically predetermined, and investigators were not blinded to group allocation.

The hyperthyroidism patients were between 18 and 65 years old and newly diagnosed, with a disease duration of less than 2 months. Any patient with an uncontrolled infection, another autoimmune disease, pregnancy or lactation was excluded. Diagnoses were based on clinical symptoms, serum thyroxine and TRAb, thyroid ultrasound and orbital computed tomography. Blood from progressor patients was drawn when they were first diagnosed with hyperthyroidism, before any ophthalmopathy symptoms appeared. PBMCs were isolated from 7.5 to 10 ml of fresh peripheral blood by Ficoll-Paque density gradient centrifugation. Patients classed as progressors first received a Graves' hyperthyroidism diagnosis and then went on to develop ophthalmopathy during follow-up. Trizol reagent was used to extract total RNA, and RNA quality was then checked on an Agilent 2100 Bioanalyzer. The TCR beta CDR3 regions were amplified from RNA transcripts. The first round of RT-PCR for the TCR CDR3 was performed with the HTBI primer set and the Qiagen OneStep RT-PCR kit. Libraries were constructed in a second round of multiplex PCR, after which size selection and purification were carried out. Libraries were sequenced paired-end with 100 bp reads on an Illumina HiSeq2000. For the original study's pipeline: Raw data were processed with SOAPnuke, discarding reads with adapters, uncalled bases, mean Phred below 15, or no exact constant-primer or identifier match. High-quality paired reads were merged with COPE v1.2.5, and unique nucleotide sequences were defined as clonotypes. MiTCR v1.1 was used to align clonotypes to the IMGT TRBV, TRBD and TRBJ reference segments. Analysis was restricted to V-J combinations with a frequency above 0.0001, which covered approximately 99% of repertoires. The TCS score was defined as F50 (clonal expansion) divided by E x V (chaos), with BLOSUM62-based TCRdist calculated between CDR3 peptides within each V-J. Welch's t-statistics and random forest reduced around 520 V-J features to roughly 13, which were used in a naive Bayes classifier (R e1071). TCRdb itself trimmed the public reads at Q25 with fastp, ran MiXCR and retained productive beta chains. Rows matching on CDR3 protein sequence are summarized as one entry with the most common DNA and genes. These V and J calls rely on TCRdb rather than the paper's analysis. Across this sample there are hundreds of thousands of distinct CDR3 sequences, with around 13% seen only once. The biggest ten clones account for 5% to 7% of the sample.

This sequence originates from a woman aged 25 to 45 with Graves' hyperthyroidism that later progressed to Graves' ophthalmopathy. Recombination linked TRBV5-5 to TRBJ2-5, with the D gene call left open. The specimen was blood. The sequenced DNA is TGTGCCAGCAGCTTGGATACGAGTGGAGAGACCCAGTACTTC. This encodes CASSLDTSGETQYF.